The rows below give T cell receptor beta chains drawn from one sample of a study of blood T cell repertoires in COVID-19. The method was immunoSEQ multiplex PCR; TCRdb's version includes in-frame clones alone and lacks a portion of them. The sample yields fewer than 200,000 clones, 84% seen once. The sequencing input was peripheral blood. All receptors come from a human donor in a cohort sampled during active COVID-19. The CDR3 runs from the conserved cysteine through the conserved F or W. The order of the fields is V gene, D gene, J gene, clone size, CDR3 DNA, CDR3 protein. A D gene is named only where the DNA matches it firmly. The size field is filled for only some rows; it gives once, few, many or a size class.

v_gene: TRBV7-7; d_gene: TRBD2; j_gene: TRBJ2-2; abundance: .; CDR3nt: TGTGCCAGCAGCTCTGTAGCGGGTGGCACCGGGGAGCTGTTTTTT; CDR3aa: CASSSVAGGTGELFF
v_gene: TRBV6-5; d_gene: TRBD1; j_gene: TRBJ1-1; abundance: .; CDR3nt: TGTGCCAGCAGAAAGGGGACAGGGATGTCAGCTAGGATCTTT; CDR3aa: CASRKGTGMSARIF
v_gene: TRBV5-4; d_gene: TRBD2; j_gene: TRBJ2-1; abundance: .; CDR3nt: TGTGCCAGCAGCGCACCCCTAGCGGGGGGCTACAATGAGCAGTTCTTC; CDR3aa: CASSAPLAGGYNEQFF
v_gene: TRBV6-5; d_gene: TRBD1; j_gene: TRBJ1-6; abundance: .; CDR3nt: TGTGCCAGCAGTAAGGGACAGGGATTTTCACCCCTCCACTTT; CDR3aa: CASSKGQGFSPLHF
v_gene: TRBV6-5; d_gene: TRBD2; j_gene: TRBJ2-4; abundance: .; CDR3nt: TGTGCCAGCACCGGACTAGCTAAAAACATTCAGTACTTC; CDR3aa: CASTGLAKNIQYF
v_gene: TRBV10-3; d_gene: .; j_gene: TRBJ1-1; abundance: once; CDR3nt: TGTGCCATCAGTGTAGGACAGAACACTGAAGCTTTCTTT; CDR3aa: CAISVGQNTEAFF
v_gene: TRBV5-1; d_gene: TRBD2; j_gene: TRBJ2-3; abundance: .; CDR3nt: TGCGCCAGCAGCTTGGCGGGGGGGCGCGATACGCAGTATTTT; CDR3aa: CASSLAGGRDTQYF
v_gene: TRBV6-4; d_gene: .; j_gene: TRBJ2-7; abundance: once; CDR3nt: TGTGCCAGCAGACAAGTCAGGGCCCCCTACGAGCAGTACTTC; CDR3aa: CASRQVRAPYEQYF
v_gene: TRBV11-2; d_gene: TRBD1; j_gene: TRBJ2-1; abundance: .; CDR3nt: TGTGCCAGCAACTCCGGACAGGGGAGCGATGAGCAGTTCTTC; CDR3aa: CASNSGQGSDEQFF
v_gene: TRBV2; d_gene: TRBD1; j_gene: TRBJ2-7; abundance: .; CDR3nt: TGTGCCAGCAGTCCTGGGACAGGGGGTGGGGAGCAGTACTTC; CDR3aa: CASSPGTGGGEQYF
v_gene: TRBV25-1; d_gene: .; j_gene: TRBJ1-1; abundance: .; CDR3nt: TGTGCCAGCAGTGACTACTTGAACACTGAAGCTTTCTTT; CDR3aa: CASSDYLNTEAFF
v_gene: TRBV7-8; d_gene: .; j_gene: TRBJ2-7; abundance: .; CDR3nt: TGTGCCAGCAGCTTAGTGGCAGGGCCCGAGCAGTACTTC; CDR3aa: CASSLVAGPEQYF
v_gene: TRBV12-3/TRBV12-4; d_gene: .; j_gene: TRBJ1-2; abundance: .; CDR3nt: TGTGCCAGTTCAACAGGGATCTCTGGCTACACCTTC; CDR3aa: CASSTGISGYTF
v_gene: TRBV24-1; d_gene: TRBD1; j_gene: TRBJ1-1; abundance: once; CDR3nt: TGTGCCACCAGTGATTCGGACAGGGAGAACACTGAAGCTTTCTTT; CDR3aa: CATSDSDRENTEAFF
v_gene: TRBV19; d_gene: TRBD1; j_gene: TRBJ2-1; abundance: .; CDR3nt: TGTGCCAGTAGTATCCCCCGGGACAGGGGATACAATGAGCAGTTCTTC; CDR3aa: CASSIPRDRGYNEQFF
v_gene: TRBV3-1/TRBV3-2; d_gene: .; j_gene: TRBJ2-3; abundance: .; CDR3nt: TGTGCCAGCAGCCAAGATGGCGGCGGGGATCGCACAGATACGCAGTATTTT; CDR3aa: CASSQDGGGDRTDTQYF
v_gene: TRBV27; d_gene: .; j_gene: TRBJ1-5; abundance: .; CDR3nt: TGTGCCAGCAGTTGTACAGTGGACAGAATCTATCAGCCCCAGCATTTT; CDR3aa: CASSCTVDRIYQPQHF
v_gene: TRBV2; d_gene: .; j_gene: TRBJ2-7; abundance: .; CDR3nt: TGTGCCAGCAGTGAAGTAGCGGCGATTAGCTCCTACGAGCAGTACTTC; CDR3aa: CASSEVAAISSYEQYF
v_gene: TRBV29-1; d_gene: TRBD1; j_gene: TRBJ2-3; abundance: .; CDR3nt: TGCAGCGTCTCGACAGGGGGGGAAACAGATACGCAGTATTTT; CDR3aa: CSVSTGGETDTQYF
v_gene: TRBV12-3/TRBV12-4; d_gene: TRBD1; j_gene: TRBJ1-2; abundance: .; CDR3nt: TGTGCCAGCAGTTTGGGGACAGATGGCTACACCTTC; CDR3aa: CASSLGTDGYTF
v_gene: TRBV4-1; d_gene: .; j_gene: TRBJ2-6; abundance: once; CDR3nt: TGCGCCAGCACGCAGTTTGGGGCCAACGTCCTGACTTTC; CDR3aa: CASTQFGANVLTF
v_gene: TRBV29-1; d_gene: .; j_gene: TRBJ2-1; abundance: .; CDR3nt: TGCAGCGTTCCCAGCCGGGGGAACAATGAGCAGTTCTTC; CDR3aa: CSVPSRGNNEQFF
v_gene: TRBV7-9; d_gene: .; j_gene: TRBJ2-7; abundance: .; CDR3nt: TGTGCCAGCAGCTCCCCAGGGCCGATCTACGAGCAGTACTTC; CDR3aa: CASSSPGPIYEQYF
v_gene: TRBV6-6; d_gene: .; j_gene: TRBJ1-2; abundance: few; CDR3nt: TGTGCCAGCAGGTCAGGGGTTTATGGCTACACCTTC; CDR3aa: CASRSGVYGYTF
v_gene: TRBV4-1; d_gene: .; j_gene: TRBJ1-2; abundance: .; CDR3nt: TGCGCCAGCAGCCAAGACTCAACTACACCTTATGGCTACACCTTC; CDR3aa: CASSQDSTTPYGYTF
v_gene: TRBV28; d_gene: .; j_gene: TRBJ1-1; abundance: .; CDR3nt: TGTGCCAGCAGTTTAGCCAGGTGGAACACTGAAGCTTTCTTT; CDR3aa: CASSLARWNTEAFF